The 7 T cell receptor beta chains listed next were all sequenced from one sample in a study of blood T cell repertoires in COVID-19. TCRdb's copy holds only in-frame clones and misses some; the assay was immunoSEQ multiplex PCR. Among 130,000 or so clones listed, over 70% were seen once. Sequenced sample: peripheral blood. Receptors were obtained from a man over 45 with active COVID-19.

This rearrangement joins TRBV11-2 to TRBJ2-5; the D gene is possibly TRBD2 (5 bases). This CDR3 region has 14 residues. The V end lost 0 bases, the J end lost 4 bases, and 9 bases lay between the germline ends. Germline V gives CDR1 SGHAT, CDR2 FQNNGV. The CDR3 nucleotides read TGTGCCAGCAGCTTAGATCTAGCCGGAGAGACCCAGTACTTC. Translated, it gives CASSLDLAGETQYF.

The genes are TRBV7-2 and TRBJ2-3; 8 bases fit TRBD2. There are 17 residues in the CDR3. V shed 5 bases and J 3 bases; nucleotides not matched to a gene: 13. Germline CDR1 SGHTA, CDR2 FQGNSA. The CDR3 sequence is CASSPNPGTRLTDTQYF. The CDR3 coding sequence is TGTGCCAGCAGCCCGAATCCCGGGACTAGATTAACAGATACGCAGTATTTT.

CDR3 DNA: TGTGCCATCAGGGGGACTAGAACTTCCCATGAGCAGTTCTTC. Translation: CAIRGTRTSHEQFF. The rearrangement links TRBV10-3 to TRBJ2-1, with 8 bases lining up with TRBD2. Germline V gene data show CDR1 as ENHRY and CDR2 as SYGVKD. This CDR3 comprises 14 residues. The V and J ends lost 6 bases and 8 bases, in that order; junction bases with no gene match: 9.

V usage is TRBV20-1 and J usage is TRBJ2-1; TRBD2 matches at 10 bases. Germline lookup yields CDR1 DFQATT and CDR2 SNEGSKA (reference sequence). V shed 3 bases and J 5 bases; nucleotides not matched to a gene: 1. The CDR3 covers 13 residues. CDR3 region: CSASGTSDNEQFF. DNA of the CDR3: TGCAGTGCTAGTGGGACTAGCGACAATGAGCAGTTCTTC.

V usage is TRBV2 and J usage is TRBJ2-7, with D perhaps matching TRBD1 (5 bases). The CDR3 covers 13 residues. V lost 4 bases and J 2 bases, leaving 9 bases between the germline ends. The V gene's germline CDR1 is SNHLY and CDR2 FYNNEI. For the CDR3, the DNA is TGTGCCAGCAGTGTGACAGCCGCCTACGAGCAGTACTTC. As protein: CASSVTAAYEQYF.

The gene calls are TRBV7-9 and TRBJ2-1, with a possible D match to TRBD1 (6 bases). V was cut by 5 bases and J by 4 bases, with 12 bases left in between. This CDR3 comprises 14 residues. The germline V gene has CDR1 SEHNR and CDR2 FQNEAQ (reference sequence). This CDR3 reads CASSVPTGYNEQFF. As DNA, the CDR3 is TGTGCCAGCAGCGTACCCACAGGGTACAATGAGCAGTTCTTC.

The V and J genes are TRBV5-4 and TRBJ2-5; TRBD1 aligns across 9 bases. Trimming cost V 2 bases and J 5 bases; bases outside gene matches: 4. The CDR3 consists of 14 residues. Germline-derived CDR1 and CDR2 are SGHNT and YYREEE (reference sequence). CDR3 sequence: CASSLQGARETQYF. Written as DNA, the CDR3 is TGTGCCAGCAGCTTACAGGGGGCTAGGGAGACCCAGTACTTC.